The 15 T cell receptor beta chains presented below share a single source sample, sequenced in a study of cytomegalovirus exposure and HLA in healthy donors. 13 Jbeta primers and 60 Vbeta primers were used for the PCR. Produced via immunoSEQ multiplex PCR; TCRdb's table is partial and in-frame only. Of about 97,000 clones listed, around 85% are singletons. Sequenced material: PBMCs. These receptors all stem from a middle-aged man in good health and CMV-seropositive.

The chain employs TRBV7-9 and TRBJ2-7; D is possibly TRBD2 (6 bases). Germline loops: CDR1 SEHNR, CDR2 FQNEAQ (reference sequence). Trimming removed 0 bases from V and 3 bases from J, with 12 bases in between. This CDR3 spans 15 amino acids. CDR3 sequence (DNA): TGTGCCAGCAGCTTAGCGACGTTCGGGAGCTACGAGCAGTACTTC. This codes for CASSLATFGSYEQYF.

The gene calls are TRBV30 and TRBJ2-2, with D tentatively TRBD1 (5 bases). The CDR3 is 13 amino acids. Germline V lookup: CDR1 GTSNPN, CDR2 SVGIG (reference sequence). V dropped 2 bases and J dropped 5 bases, with 9 bases sitting between them. In DNA, the CDR3 is TGTGCCTGGAGTCCCCAGGGAACCGGGGAGCTGTTTTTT. Translation gives CAWSPQGTGELFF.

The chain carries TRBV18 and TRBJ2-2; the D gene is possibly TRBD1 (6 bases). Germline V lookup: CDR1 KGHSH, CDR2 LQKENI. The CDR3 length is 14 residues. Trimming took 7 bases from V and 5 from J, leaving 14 bases between them. As DNA, the CDR3 is TGTGCCAGCTTGACCTACAGGGATACCGGGGAGCTGTTTTTT. This codes for CASLTYRDTGELFF.

The rearrangement joins TRBV10-1 to TRBJ1-6; no clear D gene. The germline V gene encodes CDR1 WNHNN and CDR2 SYGVQD (reference sequence). V lost 3 bases to trimming and J lost 16 bases, with 13 bases between them. The CDR3 spans 12 residues. The CDR3 region has the DNA TGCGCCAGCAGTGACCCCACGGGAACGCTCCACTTT. Its protein is CASSDPTGTLHF.

The gene calls are TRBV10-3 and TRBJ2-7, with a weak D call TRBD2 (6 bases). V was cut by 6 bases and J by 0 bases, with 18 bases left in between. Looked up from germline, CDR1 is ENHRY and CDR2 is SYGVKD. The CDR3 spans 16 residues. This CDR3 is CAISPDRAGPSYEQYF. The CDR3 nucleotides read TGTGCCATCAGCCCCGATCGGGCGGGACCCTCCTACGAGCAGTACTTC.

This chain links TRBV7-6 with TRBJ2-1; TRBD2 agrees at 7 bases. V gave up 1 base and J gave up 5 bases; unmatched junction bases: 8. Germline V lookup: CDR1 SGHVS, CDR2 FNYEAQ. The CDR3 loop spans 16 amino acids. The DNA of the CDR3 is TGTGCCAGCAGCTTAGGACTAGCTTCGCGGGACAATGAGCAGTTCTTC. This translates into CASSLGLASRDNEQFF.

The rearrangement joins TRBV30 to TRBJ1-2, with 7 bases identical to TRBD1. The CDR3 is 12 residues long. Germline CDR1 GTSNPN, CDR2 SVGIG (reference sequence). V trimming: 2 bases; J trimming: 6 bases; junction bases outside the gene matches: 3. This chain's CDR3 is CAWSLGGNGYTF. Here the CDR3 DNA reads TGTGCCTGGAGTTTAGGGGGCAATGGCTACACCTTC.

V usage is TRBV5-1 and J usage is TRBJ2-1; tentative D call: TRBD2 (5 bases). Germline V gene data show CDR1 as SGHRS and CDR2 as YFSETQ. Trimming stripped 1 base from V and 5 bases from J, with 19 bases between. The CDR3 is made up of 17 amino acids. CDR3 amino acids: CASSLSIGLTKNNEQFF. The DNA of the CDR3 is TGCGCCAGCAGCTTGAGTATCGGGCTGACTAAGAACAATGAGCAGTTCTTC.

This clone was seen more than once but under ten times. The chain employs TRBV18 and TRBJ2-1; 12 bases agree with TRBD2. The CDR3 consists of 16 residues. The ends lost 3 bases at V and 10 bases at J; junction bases unmatched: 10. Looked up from germline, CDR1 is KGHSH and CDR2 is LQKENI. The CDR3 protein is CASSPSPSGGALEQFF. CDR3 DNA sequence: TGTGCCAGCTCACCTTCCCCTAGCGGGGGGGCGTTGGAGCAGTTCTTC.

The chain couples TRBV5-4 to TRBJ2-1, with 8 bases fitting TRBD2. CDR1 is SGHNT and CDR2 is YYREEE in the germline V gene (reference sequence). J gave up 2 bases and V 2 bases, and 3 bases lay outside the gene matches. This CDR3 is 15 amino acids long. This CDR3 is CASSFSGVAYNEQFF. In DNA form, the CDR3 reads TGTGCCAGCAGCTTTAGCGGGGTGGCCTACAATGAGCAGTTCTTC.

The rearrangement uses TRBV5-4 and TRBJ1-3; 8 nucleotides agree with TRBD1. V gave up 0 bases and J gave up 6 bases; unmatched junction bases: 11. CDR3 length equals 17 residues. Germline V gene sequence: CDR1 SGHNT, CDR2 YYREEE (reference sequence). The CDR3 spells CASSLVRQGAAENTIYF. As DNA, the CDR3 is TGTGCCAGCAGCTTGGTTAGGCAGGGGGCGGCCGAAAACACCATATATTTT.

J is TRBJ2-7 and V is TRBV7-6; D is possibly TRBD2 (5 bases). V lost 5 bases and J 10 bases, leaving 15 bases between the germline ends. The CDR3 covers 12 residues. Germline loops: CDR1 SGHVS, CDR2 FNYEAQ. The DNA for the CDR3 is TGTGCCAGCAGCCCCGGCGAGAGCGGCCAGTACTTC. Translating gives CASSPGESGQYF.

The chain links TRBV4-1 to TRBJ1-5; 9 nucleotides line up with TRBD1. Trimming cost V 2 bases and J 7 bases; bases outside gene matches: 12. The CDR3 is 17 residues long. Germline CDR1 is MGHRA and CDR2 is YSYEKL. The CDR3 protein is CASSQPTGGKSRQPQHF. The CDR3 region has the DNA TGCGCCAGCAGCCAACCTACAGGGGGCAAATCAAGGCAGCCCCAGCATTTT.

The rearrangement uses TRBV19 and TRBJ1-1; the D gene is possibly TRBD1 (6 bases). From germline, CDR1 is LNHDA and CDR2 SQIVND (reference sequence). This CDR3 is 15 amino acids long. V dropped 4 bases and J dropped 3 bases, with 15 bases sitting between them. The CDR3 is CASSKSTGWDTEAFF. CDR3 DNA: TGTGCCAGTAGTAAGTCGACAGGTTGGGACACTGAAGCTTTCTTT.

This sequence joins TRBV7-9 and TRBJ2-1; 7 bases fit TRBD1. The trim removed 6 bases at V and 8 bases at J, leaving 10 bases unmatched. The CDR3 spans 14 residues. Germline V gene sequence: CDR1 SEHNR, CDR2 FQNEAQ (reference sequence). Here the CDR3 reads CASSYYRGEDEQFF. For the CDR3, the DNA is TGTGCCAGCAGTTACTACAGGGGTGAGGATGAGCAGTTCTTC.